This TCR beta chain was identified in a study of cytomegalovirus exposure and HLA in healthy donors. Findings and limits, study-wide: Most TCR sequences were seen very rarely across donors, but some public TCRs occurred in many.

With respect to this clone: Its antigen is not identified.

CDR3 length: 13 amino acids. Germline lookup yields CDR1 MNHNY and CDR2 SVGAGI (reference sequence). The V and J ends lost 5 bases and 1 base respectively, with 9 bases between them. With 60 Vbeta and 13 Jbeta primers, the PCR was carried out. Method: immunoSEQ multiplex PCR; TCRdb's copy keeps in-frame clones and lacks some. The sample contains 70,000 to 90,000 clones, around 80% of which appear only once. This TCR was sampled from a man aged 35-49 years in good health and CMV-seronegative. The V and J genes are TRBV6-6 and TRBJ2-7; D not resolved. Specimen: PBMCs. CDR3 sequence: CASSATWSYEQYF. The CDR3 DNA sequence: TGTGCCAGCAGTGCTACGTGGTCCTACGAGCAGTACTTC.